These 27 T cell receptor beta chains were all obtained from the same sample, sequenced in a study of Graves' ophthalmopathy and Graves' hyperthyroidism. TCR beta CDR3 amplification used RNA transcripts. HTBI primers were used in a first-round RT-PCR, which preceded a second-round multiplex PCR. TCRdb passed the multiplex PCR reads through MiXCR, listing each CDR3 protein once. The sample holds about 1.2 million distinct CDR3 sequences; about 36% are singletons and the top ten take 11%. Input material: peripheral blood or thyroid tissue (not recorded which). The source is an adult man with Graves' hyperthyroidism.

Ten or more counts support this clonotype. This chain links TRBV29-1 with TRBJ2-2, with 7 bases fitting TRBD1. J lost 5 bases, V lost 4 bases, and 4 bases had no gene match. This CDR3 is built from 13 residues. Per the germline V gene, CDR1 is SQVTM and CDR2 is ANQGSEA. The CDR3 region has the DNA TGCAGCGTTGCTGAGACAGGGACCGGGGAGCTGTTTTTT. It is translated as CSVAETGTGELFF.

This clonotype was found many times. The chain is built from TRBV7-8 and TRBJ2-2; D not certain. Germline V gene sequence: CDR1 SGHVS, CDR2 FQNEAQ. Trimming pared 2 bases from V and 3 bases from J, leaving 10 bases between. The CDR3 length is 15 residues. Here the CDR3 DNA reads TGTGCCAGCAGCTTAACGGGCGATTACACCGGGGAGCTGTTTTTT. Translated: CASSLTGDYTGELFF. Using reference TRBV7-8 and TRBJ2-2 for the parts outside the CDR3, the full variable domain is GAGVSQSPRYKVAKRGQDVALRCDPISGHVSLFWYQQALGQGPEFLTYFQNEAQLDKSGLPSDRFFAERPEGSVSTLKIQRTQQEDSAVYLCASSLTGDYTGELFFGEGSRLTVL.

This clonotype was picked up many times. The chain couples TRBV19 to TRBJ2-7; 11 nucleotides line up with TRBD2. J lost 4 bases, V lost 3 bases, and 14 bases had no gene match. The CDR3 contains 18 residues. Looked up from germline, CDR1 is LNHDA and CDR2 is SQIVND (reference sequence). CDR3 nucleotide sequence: TGTGCCAGTAGTATCGGACTAGCGGGTCCCTCTGGGGGATACGAGCAGTACTTC. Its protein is CASSIGLAGPSGGYEQYF.

DNA of the CDR3: TGTGCCAGCAGTTTACGCTGGACTAGCGGGCGCCTAGGCCAAGAGACCCAGTACTTC. This sequence encodes CASSLRWTSGRLGQETQYF. This rearrangement joins TRBV13 to TRBJ2-5; TRBD2 aligns across 11 bases. The CDR3 covers 19 residues. Germline CDR1 PRHDT, CDR2 FYEKMQ (reference sequence). V was clipped by 6 bases and J by 1 base; unmatched bases: 16.

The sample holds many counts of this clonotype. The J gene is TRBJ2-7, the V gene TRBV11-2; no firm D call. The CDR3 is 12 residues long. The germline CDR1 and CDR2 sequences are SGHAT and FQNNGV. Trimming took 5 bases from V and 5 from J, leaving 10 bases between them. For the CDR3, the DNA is TGTGCCAGCAGCCCCCAGGCTAACGAGCAGTACTTC. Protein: CASSPQANEQYF.

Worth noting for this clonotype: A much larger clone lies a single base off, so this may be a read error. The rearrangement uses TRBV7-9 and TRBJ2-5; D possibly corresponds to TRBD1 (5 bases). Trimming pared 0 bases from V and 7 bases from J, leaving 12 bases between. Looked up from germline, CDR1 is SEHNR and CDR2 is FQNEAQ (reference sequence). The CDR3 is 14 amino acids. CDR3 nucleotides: TGTGCCAGCAGCTTAGCGCTGGGGCGAGGGACCCAGTACTTC. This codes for CASSLALGRGTQYF.

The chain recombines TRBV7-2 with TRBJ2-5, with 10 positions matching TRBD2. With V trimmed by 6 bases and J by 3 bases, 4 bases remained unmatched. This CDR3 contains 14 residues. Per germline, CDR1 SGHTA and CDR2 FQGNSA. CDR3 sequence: CASRRGLAEETQYF. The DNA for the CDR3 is TGTGCCAGCAGGCGTGGACTAGCGGAAGAGACCCAGTACTTC.

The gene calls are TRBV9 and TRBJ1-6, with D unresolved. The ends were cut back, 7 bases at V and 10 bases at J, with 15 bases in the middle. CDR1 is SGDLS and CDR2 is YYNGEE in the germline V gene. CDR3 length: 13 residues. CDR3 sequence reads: CASRYSPGSPLHF. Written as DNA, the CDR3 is TGTGCCAGCCGGTATTCACCTGGCTCACCCCTCCACTTT. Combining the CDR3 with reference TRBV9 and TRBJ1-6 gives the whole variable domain DSGVTQTPKHLITATGQRVTLRCSPRSGDLSVYWYQQSLDQGLQFLIQYYNGEERAKGNILERFSAQQFPDLHSELNLSSLELGDSALYFCASRYSPGSPLHFGNGTRLTVT.

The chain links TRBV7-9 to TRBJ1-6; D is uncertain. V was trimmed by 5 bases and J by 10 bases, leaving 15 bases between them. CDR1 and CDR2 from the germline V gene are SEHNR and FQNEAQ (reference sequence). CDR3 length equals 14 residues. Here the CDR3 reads CASSADAGNSPLHF. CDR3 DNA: TGTGCCAGCAGCGCGGACGCGGGGAACTCACCCCTCCACTTT.

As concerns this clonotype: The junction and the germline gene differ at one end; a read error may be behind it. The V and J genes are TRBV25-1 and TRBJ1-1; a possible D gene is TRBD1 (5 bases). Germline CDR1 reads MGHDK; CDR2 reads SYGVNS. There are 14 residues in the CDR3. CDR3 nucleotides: TGCGCCAGCAGTTACGCGTCGGGGGGCACTGAAGCTTTCTTT. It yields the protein CASSYASGGTEAFF.

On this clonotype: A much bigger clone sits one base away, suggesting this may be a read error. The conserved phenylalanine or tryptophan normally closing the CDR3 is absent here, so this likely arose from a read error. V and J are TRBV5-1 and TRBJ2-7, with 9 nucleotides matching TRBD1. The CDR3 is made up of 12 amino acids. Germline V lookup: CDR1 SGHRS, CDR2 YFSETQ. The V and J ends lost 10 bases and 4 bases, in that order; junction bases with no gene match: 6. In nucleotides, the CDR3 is TGCGCCTGTACCGGGACAGGGTACGAGCAGTACTCC. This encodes CACTGTGYEQYS.

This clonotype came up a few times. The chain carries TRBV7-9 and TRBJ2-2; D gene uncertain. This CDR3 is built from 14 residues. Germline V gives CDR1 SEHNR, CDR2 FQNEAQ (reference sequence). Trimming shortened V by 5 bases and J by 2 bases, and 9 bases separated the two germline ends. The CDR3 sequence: CASSPIPNTGELFF. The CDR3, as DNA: TGTGCCAGCAGCCCAATTCCCAACACCGGGGAGCTGTTTTTT. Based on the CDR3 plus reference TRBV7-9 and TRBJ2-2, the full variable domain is DTGVSQNPRHKITKRGQNVTFRCDPISEHNRLYWYRQTLGQGPEFLTYFQNEAQLEKSRLLSDRFSAERPKGSFSTLEIQRTEQGDSAMYLCASSPIPNTGELFFGEGSRLTVL.

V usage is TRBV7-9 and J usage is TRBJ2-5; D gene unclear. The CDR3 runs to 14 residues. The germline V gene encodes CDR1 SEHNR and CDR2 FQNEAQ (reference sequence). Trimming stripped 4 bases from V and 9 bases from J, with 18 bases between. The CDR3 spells CASSSPGLNQPQYF. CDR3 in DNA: TGTGCCAGCAGCTCCCCCGGCCTCAATCAGCCCCAGTACTTC.

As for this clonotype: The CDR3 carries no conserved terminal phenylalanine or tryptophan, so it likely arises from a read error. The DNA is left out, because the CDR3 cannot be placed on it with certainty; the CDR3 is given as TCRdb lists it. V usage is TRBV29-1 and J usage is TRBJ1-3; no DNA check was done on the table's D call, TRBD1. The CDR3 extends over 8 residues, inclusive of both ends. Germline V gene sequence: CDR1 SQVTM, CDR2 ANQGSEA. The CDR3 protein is CSVGRGNT.

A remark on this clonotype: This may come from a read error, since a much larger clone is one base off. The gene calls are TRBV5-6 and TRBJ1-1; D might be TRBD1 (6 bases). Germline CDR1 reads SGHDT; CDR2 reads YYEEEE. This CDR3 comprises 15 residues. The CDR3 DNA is TGTGCCAGCAGCTTGAGGGGAATTCGGGACACTGAAACTTTCTTT. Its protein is CASSLRGIRDTETFF.

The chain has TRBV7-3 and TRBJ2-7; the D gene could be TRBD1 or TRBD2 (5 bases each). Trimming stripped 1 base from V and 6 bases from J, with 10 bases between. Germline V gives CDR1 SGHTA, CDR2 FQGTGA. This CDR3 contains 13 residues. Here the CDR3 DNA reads TGTGCCAGCAGCTTAATGTCAGGGAGCGAGCAGTACTTC. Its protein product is CASSLMSGSEQYF.

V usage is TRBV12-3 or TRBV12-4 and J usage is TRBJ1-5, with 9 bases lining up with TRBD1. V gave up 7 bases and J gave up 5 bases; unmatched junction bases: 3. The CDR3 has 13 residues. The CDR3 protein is CASKDRGDQPQHF. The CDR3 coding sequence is TGTGCCAGCAAGGACAGGGGCGATCAGCCCCAGCATTTT.

CDR3 amino acids: CASSQRDRGVYSNQPQHF. For the CDR3, the DNA is TGTGCCAGCAGCCAGAGGGACAGGGGGGTGTATAGCAATCAGCCCCAGCATTTT. The chain uses TRBV7-8 and TRBJ1-5, with 11 nucleotides matching TRBD1. This CDR3 is 18 amino acids long. After removal of 5 bases from V and 0 bases from J, the junction contained 9 bases not matched to a gene. Germline values: CDR1 SGHVS, CDR2 FQNEAQ.

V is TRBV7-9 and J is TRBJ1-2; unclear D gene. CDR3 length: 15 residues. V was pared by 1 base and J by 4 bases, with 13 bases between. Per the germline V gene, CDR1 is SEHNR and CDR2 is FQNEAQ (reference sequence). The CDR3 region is CASSLGHPDSYGYTF. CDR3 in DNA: TGTGCCAGCAGCTTAGGACACCCTGATAGCTATGGCTACACCTTC.

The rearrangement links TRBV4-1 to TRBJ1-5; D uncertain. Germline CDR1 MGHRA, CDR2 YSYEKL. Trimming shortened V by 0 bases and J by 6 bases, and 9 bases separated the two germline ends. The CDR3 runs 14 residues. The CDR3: CASSQDRFSQPQHF. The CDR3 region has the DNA TGCGCCAGCAGCCAAGATCGTTTTAGTCAGCCCCAGCATTTT.

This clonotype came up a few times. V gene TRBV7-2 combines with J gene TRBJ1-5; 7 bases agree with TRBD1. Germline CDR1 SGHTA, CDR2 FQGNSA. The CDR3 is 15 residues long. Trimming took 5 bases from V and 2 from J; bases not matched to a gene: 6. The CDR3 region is CASSLIGGGNQPQHF. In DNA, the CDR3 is TGTGCCAGCAGCCTAATAGGGGGCGGCAATCAGCCCCAGCATTTT. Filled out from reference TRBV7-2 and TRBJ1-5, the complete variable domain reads GAGVSQSPSNKVTEKGKDVELRCDPISGHTALYWYRQSLGQGLEFLIYFQGNSAPDKSGLPSDRFSAERTGGSVSTLTIQRTQQEDSAVYLCASSLIGGGNQPQHFGDGTRLSIL.

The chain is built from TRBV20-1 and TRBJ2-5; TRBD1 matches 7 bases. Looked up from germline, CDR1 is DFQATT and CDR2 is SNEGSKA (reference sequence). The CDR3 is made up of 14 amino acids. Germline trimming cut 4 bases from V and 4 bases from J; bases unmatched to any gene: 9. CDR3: CSATVDRERETQYF. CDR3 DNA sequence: TGCAGTGCTACCGTCGACAGGGAGAGAGAGACCCAGTACTTC.

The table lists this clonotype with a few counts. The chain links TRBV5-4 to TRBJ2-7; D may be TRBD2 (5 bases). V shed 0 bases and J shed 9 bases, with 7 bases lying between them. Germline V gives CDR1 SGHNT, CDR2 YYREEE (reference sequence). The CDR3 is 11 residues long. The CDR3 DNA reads TGTGCCAGCAGCTTGGTTGGAGGGCAGTACTTC. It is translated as CASSLVGGQYF. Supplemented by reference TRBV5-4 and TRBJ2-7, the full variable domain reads ETGVTQSPTHLIKTRGQQVTLRCSSQSGHNTVSWYQQALGQGPQFIFQYYREEENGRGNFPPRFSGLQFPNYSSELNVNALELDDSALYLCASSLVGGQYFGPGTRLTVT.

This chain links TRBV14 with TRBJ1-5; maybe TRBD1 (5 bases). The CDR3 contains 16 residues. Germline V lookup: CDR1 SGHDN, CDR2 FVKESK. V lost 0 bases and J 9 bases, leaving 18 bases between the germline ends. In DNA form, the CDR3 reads TGTGCCAGCAGCCAAGATTTATTGGAACGGGGGATGCCCCAGCATTTT. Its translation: CASSQDLLERGMPQHF. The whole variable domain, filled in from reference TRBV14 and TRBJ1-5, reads EAGVTQFPSHSVIEKGQTVTLRCDPISGHDNLYWYRRVMGKEIKFLLHFVKESKQDESGMPNNRFLAERTGGTYSTLKVQPAELEDSGVYFCASSQDLLERGMPQHFGDGTRLSIL.

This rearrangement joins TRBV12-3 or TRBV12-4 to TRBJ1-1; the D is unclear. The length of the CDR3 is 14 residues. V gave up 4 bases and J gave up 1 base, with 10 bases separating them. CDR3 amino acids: CASSYAPPNTEAFF. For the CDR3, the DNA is TGTGCCAGCAGTTATGCCCCCCCGAACACTGAAGCTTTCTTT.

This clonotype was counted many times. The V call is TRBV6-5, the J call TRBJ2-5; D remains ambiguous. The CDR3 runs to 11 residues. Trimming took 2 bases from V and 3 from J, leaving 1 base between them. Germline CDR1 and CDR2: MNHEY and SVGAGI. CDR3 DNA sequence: TGTGCCAGCAGTTACGAAGAGACCCAGTACTTC. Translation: CASSYEETQYF.

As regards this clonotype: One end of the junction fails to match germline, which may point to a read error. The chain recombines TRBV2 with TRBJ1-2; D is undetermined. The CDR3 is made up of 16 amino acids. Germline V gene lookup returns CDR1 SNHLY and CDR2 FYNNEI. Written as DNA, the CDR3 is TGTTCCAGCTCCCCTTATTTGAGAGGCTTGACCTATGGCTACACCTTC. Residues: CSSSPYLRGLTYGYTF.